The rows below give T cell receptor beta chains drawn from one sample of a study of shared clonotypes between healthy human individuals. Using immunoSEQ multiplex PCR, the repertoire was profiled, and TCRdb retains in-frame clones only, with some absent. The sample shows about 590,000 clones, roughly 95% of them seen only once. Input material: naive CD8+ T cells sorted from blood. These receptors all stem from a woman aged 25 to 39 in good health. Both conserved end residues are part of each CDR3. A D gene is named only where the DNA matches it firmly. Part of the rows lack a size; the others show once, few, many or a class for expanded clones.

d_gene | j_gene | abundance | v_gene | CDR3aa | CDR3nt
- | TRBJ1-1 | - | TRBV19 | CASRFLDGSRNTEAFF | TGTGCCAGTAGATTCCTCGACGGATCGAGGAACACTGAAGCTTTCTTT
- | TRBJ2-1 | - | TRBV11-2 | CASSRFTHYNEQFF | TGTGCCAGCAGCCGCTTCACCCACTACAATGAGCAGTTCTTC
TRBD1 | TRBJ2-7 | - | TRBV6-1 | CASSATGQGVYEQYF | TGTGCCAGCAGTGCGACCGGACAGGGGGTCTACGAGCAGTACTTC
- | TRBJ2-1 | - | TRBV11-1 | CASSPNNNEQFF | TGTGCCAGCAGCCCAAATAACAATGAGCAGTTCTTC
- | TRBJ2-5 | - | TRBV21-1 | CASNNLETQYF | TGTGCCAGCAACAATCTTGAGACCCAGTACTTC
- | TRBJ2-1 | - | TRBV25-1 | CASSGGGLDNEQFF | TGTGCCAGCAGTGGAGGGGGTCTCGACAATGAGCAGTTCTTC
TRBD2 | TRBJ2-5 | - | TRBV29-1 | CSVEQAGEQYF | TGCAGCGTTGAGCAAGCGGGAGAGCAGTACTTC
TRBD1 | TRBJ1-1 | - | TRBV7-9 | CASSLGRGKAEAFF | TGTGCCAGCAGCTTGGGCAGGGGGAAGGCTGAAGCTTTCTTT
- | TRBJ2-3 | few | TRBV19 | CASSSWVADTQYF | TGTGCCAGTAGTTCGTGGGTAGCAGATACGCAGTATTTT
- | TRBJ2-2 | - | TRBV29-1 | CSVDGTGELFF | TGCAGCGTTGACGGGACCGGGGAGCTGTTTTTT
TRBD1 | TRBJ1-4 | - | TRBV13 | CASRAGTGDEKLFF | TGTGCCAGCAGAGCCGGGACAGGGGATGAAAAACTGTTTTTT
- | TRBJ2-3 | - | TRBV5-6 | CASSAGPDTQYF | TGTGCCAGCAGTGCGGGGCCAGATACGCAGTATTTT
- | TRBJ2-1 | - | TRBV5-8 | CASSSDFYNEQFF | TGTGCCAGCAGTAGCGACTTCTACAATGAGCAGTTCTTC
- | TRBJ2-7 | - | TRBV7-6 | CASSLEIGSYEQYF | TGTGCCAGCAGCTTAGAGATCGGGTCCTACGAGCAGTACTTC
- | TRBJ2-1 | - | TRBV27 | CASSFTGGAYNEQFF | TGTGCCAGCAGTTTCACGGGCGGGGCCTACAATGAGCAGTTCTTC
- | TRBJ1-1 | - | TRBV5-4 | CASSLGSNTEAFF | TGTGCCAGCAGCTTGGGGTCAAACACTGAAGCTTTCTTT
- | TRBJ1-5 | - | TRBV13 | CASSSNKDQPQHF | TGTGCCAGCAGCTCTAACAAGGATCAGCCCCAGCATTTT
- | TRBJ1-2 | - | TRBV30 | CAWTRGLNYGYTF | TGTGCCTGGACCAGGGGCCTAAACTATGGCTACACCTTC
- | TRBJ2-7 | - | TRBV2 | CASSAPDGYEQYF | TGTGCCAGCAGTGCACCTGACGGCTACGAGCAGTACTTC
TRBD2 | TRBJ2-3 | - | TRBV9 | CASSTLLSGGVFSTDTQYF | TGTGCCAGCAGCACCCTTCTGAGCGGGGGAGTTTTCAGCACAGATACGCAGTATTTT
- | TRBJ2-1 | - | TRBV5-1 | CASSLAGPPYNEQFF | TGCGCCAGCAGCTTGGCTGGTCCCCCCTACAATGAGCAGTTCTTC
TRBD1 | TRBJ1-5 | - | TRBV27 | CASSQGQGLQPQHF | TGTGCCAGCAGTCAAGGACAGGGTTTGCAGCCCCAGCATTTT
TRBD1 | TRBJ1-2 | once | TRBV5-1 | CASSWETGGSSYTF | TGCGCCAGCAGCTGGGAGACAGGGGGCTCTAGCTACACCTTC
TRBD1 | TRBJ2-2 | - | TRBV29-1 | CSVEDRDRDTGELFF | TGCAGCGTTGAAGACCGGGACAGAGACACCGGGGAGCTGTTTTTT
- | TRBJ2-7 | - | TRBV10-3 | CAISGGGVVEQYF | TGTGCCATCAGTGGAGGCGGGGTAGTCGAGCAGTACTTC
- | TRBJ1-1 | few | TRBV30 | CAWNSLVATEAFF | TGTGCCTGGAACAGTTTGGTAGCCACTGAAGCTTTCTTT
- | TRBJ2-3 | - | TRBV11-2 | CASSPSGTQYF | TGTGCCAGCAGCCCTAGTGGTACGCAGTATTTT
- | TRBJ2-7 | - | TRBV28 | CASSFRLGPYEQYF | TGTGCCAGCAGTTTCCGTCTAGGGCCCTACGAGCAGTACTTC
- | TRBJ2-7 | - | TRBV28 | CASSSPLSIGRF | TGTGCCAGCAGTTCCCCCCTGAGCATAGGCCGTTTC
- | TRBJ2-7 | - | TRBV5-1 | CASRRGNLEQYF | TGCGCCAGCAGGAGGGGAAACCTCGAGCAGTACTTC
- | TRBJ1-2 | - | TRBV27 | CASSLSASTLINYGYTF | TGTGCCAGCAGTTTATCGGCTTCGACACTCATTAACTATGGCTACACCTTC
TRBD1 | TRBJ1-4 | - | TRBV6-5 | CASSYWQGATNEKLFF | TGTGCCAGCAGTTACTGGCAGGGGGCAACTAATGAAAAACTGTTTTTT
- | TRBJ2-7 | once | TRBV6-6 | CASSYKGGRQQYF | TGTGCCAGCAGTTATAAGGGAGGACGGCAGCAGTACTTC
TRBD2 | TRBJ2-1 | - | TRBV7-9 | CASSRSLAKRSYNEQFF | TGTGCCAGCAGCCGTTCACTAGCGAAACGCTCCTACAATGAGCAGTTCTTC
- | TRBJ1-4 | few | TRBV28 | CASSPRTAGTEKLFF | TGTGCCAGCAGTCCGCGGACAGCAGGTACCGAAAAACTGTTTTTT
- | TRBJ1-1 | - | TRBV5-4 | CASSWGPNTEAFF | TGTGCCAGCAGCTGGGGCCCGAACACTGAAGCTTTCTTT
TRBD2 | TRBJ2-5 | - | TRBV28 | CASIPTGRSGRRETQYF | TGTGCCAGCATCCCTACAGGACGAAGCGGGAGAAGAGAGACCCAGTACTTC
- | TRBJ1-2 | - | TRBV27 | CASSLIGEGYYGYTF | TGTGCCAGCAGTTTAATTGGTGAGGGCTACTATGGCTACACCTTC
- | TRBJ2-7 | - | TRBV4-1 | CASSQVLQGGRSYEQYF | TGCGCCAGCAGCCAAGTCCTACAGGGCGGCCGGTCCTACGAGCAGTACTTC
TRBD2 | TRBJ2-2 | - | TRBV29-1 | CSVLLAGPGELFF | TGCAGCGTCCTACTAGCGGGACCCGGGGAGCTGTTTTTT
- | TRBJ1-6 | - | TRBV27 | CASPGSSPARDSPLHF | TGTGCCAGCCCCGGGTCTTCGCCCGCGAGGGACTCACCCCTCCACTTT
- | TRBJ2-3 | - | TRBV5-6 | CASRIERGSTDTQYF | TGTGCCAGCAGAATAGAGAGGGGAAGCACAGATACGCAGTATTTT
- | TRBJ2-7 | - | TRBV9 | CASSLREGFNEQYF | TGTGCCAGCAGCTTACGAGAGGGTTTTAACGAGCAGTACTTC
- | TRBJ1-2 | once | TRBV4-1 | CASSHPNLDHGYTF | TGCGCCAGCAGCCATCCGAATCTAGACCATGGCTACACCTTC
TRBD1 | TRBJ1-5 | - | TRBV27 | CASRSGTVNNQPQHF | TGTGCCAGTCGGTCCGGGACAGTGAACAATCAGCCCCAGCATTTT
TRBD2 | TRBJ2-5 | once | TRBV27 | CASSSAGAETQYF | TGTGCCAGCAGTTCGGCGGGAGCGGAGACCCAGTACTTC
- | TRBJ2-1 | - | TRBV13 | CASSLYPSEDNEQFF | TGTGCCAGCAGCTTATATCCTAGCGAAGACAATGAGCAGTTCTTC
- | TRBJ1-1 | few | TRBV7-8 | CASSLPLSLNTEAFF | TGTGCCAGCAGCTTACCTCTAAGCCTGAACACTGAAGCTTTCTTT